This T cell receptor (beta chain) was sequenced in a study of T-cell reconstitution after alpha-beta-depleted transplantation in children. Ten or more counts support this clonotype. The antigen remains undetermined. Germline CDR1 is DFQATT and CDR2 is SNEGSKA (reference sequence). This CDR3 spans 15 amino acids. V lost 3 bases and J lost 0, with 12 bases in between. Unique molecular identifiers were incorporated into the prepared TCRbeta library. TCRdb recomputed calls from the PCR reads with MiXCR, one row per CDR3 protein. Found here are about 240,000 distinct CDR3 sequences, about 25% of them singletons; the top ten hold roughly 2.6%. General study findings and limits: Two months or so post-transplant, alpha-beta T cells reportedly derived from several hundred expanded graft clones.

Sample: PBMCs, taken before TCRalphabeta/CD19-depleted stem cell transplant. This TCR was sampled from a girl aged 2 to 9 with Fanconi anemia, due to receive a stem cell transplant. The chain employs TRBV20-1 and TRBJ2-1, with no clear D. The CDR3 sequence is CSASSDGSSYNEQFF. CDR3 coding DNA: TGCAGTGCTAGCTCGGACGGATCCTCCTACAATGAGCAGTTCTTC.